The present TCR beta chain was sequenced within a study of T-cell reconstitution after alpha-beta-depleted transplantation in children. Germline assignment: CDR1 MNHNS and CDR2 SASEGT. This CDR3 is built from 15 residues. The V and J ends lost 8 bases and 2 bases respectively, with 16 bases between them. Study observations and caveats: By about two months after transplant, alpha-beta T cells reportedly arose from several hundred graft clones that had expanded. T-cell counts and diversity at one year post-transplant came mainly from newly produced T cells. There were some patients whose high TCRbeta diversity at day 60 came from surviving recipient T cells and thymic progenitors.

Molecular barcoding with unique molecular identifiers was used for the TCRbeta library. TCRdb re-called the PCR reads with MiXCR, one entry per CDR3 protein. The data contain 900,000 or so distinct CDR3 sequences, roughly 15% of them singletons. A note on this clonotype: Its matching antigen is unknown.

This chain links TRBV6-1 with TRBJ1-5; D gene uncertain. This receptor was obtained from a male patient younger than 18 who had a stem cell transplant for acute lymphoblastic leukemia, so the T cells may come from the graft donor. The sample was PBMCs, mostly from graft donor cells, taken 360 days after TCRalphabeta/CD19-depleted stem cell transplant. As DNA, the CDR3 is TGTGCCAGCCAAAGGCCGGAGATGGGCAATCAGCCCCAGCATTTT. It codes for CASQRPEMGNQPQHF.